This paragraph covers one TCR beta chain sequence. What it binds is unknown. This record belongs to a study of T cell responses to AZD1222 COVID-19 vaccine. Study-wide findings and caveats: It should be noted that donors were predominantly white British and more often female, and clonal diversity was possibly underestimated.

The repertoire was sequenced with immunoSEQ multiplex PCR; TCRdb's copy has only in-frame clones and lacks some. The repertoire has about 160,000 clones, about nine tenths of them found once; the top ten carry more than 5.5%. The germline CDR1 and CDR2 sequences are MNHEY and SVGAGI. There are 15 residues in the CDR3. V dropped 5 bases and J dropped 6 bases, with 19 bases sitting between them. The sequence came from an adult in good health. Sequencing used peripheral blood, obtained on day 0 of AZD1222 vaccination. The rearrangement links TRBV6-5 to TRBJ1-2; D uncertain. The CDR3: CASSTNPGRSHGYTF. CDR3 nucleotide sequence: TGTGCCAGCAGTACAAACCCCGGACGGTCTCATGGCTACACCTTC.